This T cell receptor beta chain originates from a study of shared clonotypes between healthy human individuals. Study-wide points: Generally, estimated richness proved larger in naive subsets than it did in memory subsets.

This clone is a singleton in its sample. Its target is unknown. Germline is not matched at one junction end, which may reflect a read error. The test was conducted at deep level. Sequencing used immunoSEQ multiplex PCR; TCRdb keeps in-frame clones, though not all of them. The sample lists approximately 1,500,000 clones, approximately 98% occurring once. The study drew all its donors from Caucasian adults living in Nashville, Tennessee. From CD4+ cells came CD45RA+ naive and CD45RA-negative memory subsets. Germline CDR1 SQVTM, CDR2 ANQGSEA. This CDR3 comprises 11 residues. Material for sequencing was naive CD4+ T cells sorted from blood. Documented subset: CD45RA+ positively selected. This TCR was sampled from a man aged 30-40 years in good health. The genes are TRBV29-1 and TRBJ1-2; D ambiguous. CDR3 sequence reads: CSAARSRELMF. CDR3 coding DNA: TGCAGCGCCGCTCGGAGCCGGGAATTGATGTTC.